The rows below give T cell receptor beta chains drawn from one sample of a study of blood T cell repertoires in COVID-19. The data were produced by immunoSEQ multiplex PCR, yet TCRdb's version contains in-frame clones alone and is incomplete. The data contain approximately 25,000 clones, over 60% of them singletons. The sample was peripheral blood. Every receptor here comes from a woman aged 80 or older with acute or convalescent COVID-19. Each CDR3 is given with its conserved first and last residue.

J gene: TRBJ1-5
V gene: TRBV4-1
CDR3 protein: CASSHGQGGQPQHF

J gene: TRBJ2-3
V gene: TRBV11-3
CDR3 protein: CASSPGGAGVTDTQYF

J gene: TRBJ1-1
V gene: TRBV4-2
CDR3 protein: CASSQNPGNPNTEAFF

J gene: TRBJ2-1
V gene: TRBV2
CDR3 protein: CASSAERREQFF

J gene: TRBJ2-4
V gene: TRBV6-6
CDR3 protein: CASGLAGAGKNIQYF

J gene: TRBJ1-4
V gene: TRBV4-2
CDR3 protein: CASSLLRGAGQGARTNEKLFF

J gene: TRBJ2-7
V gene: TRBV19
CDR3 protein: CASSSPGQVLYEQYF

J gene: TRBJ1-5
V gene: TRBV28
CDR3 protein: CASRPSGYQPQHF

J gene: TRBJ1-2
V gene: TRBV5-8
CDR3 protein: CASSLVAGASGYTF

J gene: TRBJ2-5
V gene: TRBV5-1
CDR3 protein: CASSQDRGGETQYF

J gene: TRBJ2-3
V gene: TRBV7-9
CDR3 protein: CASSPSLGAFSTDTQYF

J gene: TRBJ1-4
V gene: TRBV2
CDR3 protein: CASSWEGTNEKLFF

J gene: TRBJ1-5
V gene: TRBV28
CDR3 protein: CASRGSEGDRANQPQHF

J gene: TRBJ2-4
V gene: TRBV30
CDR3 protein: CAWGQGAKNIQYF

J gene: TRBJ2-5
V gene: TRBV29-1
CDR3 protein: CSARQGVQETQYF

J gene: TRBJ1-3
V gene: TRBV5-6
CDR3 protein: CASSQGQGSGNTIYF

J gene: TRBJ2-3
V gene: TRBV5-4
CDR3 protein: CASSLWTGVSTDTQYF

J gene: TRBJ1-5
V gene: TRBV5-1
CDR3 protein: CASKLEGQPQHF

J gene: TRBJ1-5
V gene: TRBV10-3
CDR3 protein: CAISESEEASNNQPQHF

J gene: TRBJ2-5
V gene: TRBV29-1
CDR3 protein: CSVRTSGSQETQYF

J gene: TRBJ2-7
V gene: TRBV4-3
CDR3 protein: CASSRSPGRSEQYF

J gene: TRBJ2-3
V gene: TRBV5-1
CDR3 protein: CASSPTRAGGDTDTQYF

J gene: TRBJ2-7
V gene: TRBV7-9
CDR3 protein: CASSRTGGDPYEQYF

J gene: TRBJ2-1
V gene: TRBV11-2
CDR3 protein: CASSWTSGAGSEQFF

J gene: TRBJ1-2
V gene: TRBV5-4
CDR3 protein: CASSLETSGIGGYTF

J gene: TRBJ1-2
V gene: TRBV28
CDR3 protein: CASSLLVGAGYTF

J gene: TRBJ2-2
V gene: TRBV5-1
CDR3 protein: CASSFGTADTGELFF

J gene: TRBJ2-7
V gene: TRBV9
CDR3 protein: CASSIGTGGEQYF

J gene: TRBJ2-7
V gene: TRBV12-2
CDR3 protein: CASRLVRLAGPYEQYF

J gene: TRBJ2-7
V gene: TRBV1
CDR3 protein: CTSSQVSGEQYF